This entry features one T cell receptor (beta chain) sequence. Its specific antigen is unknown. Base qualities are not provided; no much larger clone lies one nucleotide away. The time point label here, explained by the study, means: pre-transplant. Thawed unstimulated PBMCs were stained for CD3, CD4 and CD8 and FACS-sorted into CD3+CD4+ and CD3+CD8+ populations. Randomization to immunosuppression withdrawal applied to every one of the 8 studied subjects. The Qiagen DNeasy Blood and Tissue Kit was used to isolate genomic DNA. The sample is drawn from a study of T cell clones after liver transplantation (dated by TCRdb to between 2018 and 2021). For the study in its entirety: The samples were obtained from ITN030ST, a randomized trial that attempted immunosuppression withdrawal within 2 years after liver transplantation. After a pre-transplant mixed lymphocyte reaction, TCRbeta sequencing was used to pinpoint donor-reactive T cell clones, which were subsequently tracked in post-transplant blood. As an antigen-independent comparator for donor-reactive sequences, third party-reactive TCRbeta sequences were also identified from pre-transplant MLRs. Of the eight recipients, a few were HCV-positive, while the remaining recipients had been transplanted for non-autoimmune, non-viral indications. The subjects received no induction therapy and were kept on standard immunosuppression until randomization at 12-24 months post-transplant. Tolerance was defined as complete immunosuppression withdrawal for at least one year with no rise in liver enzymes beyond twice the upper limit of normal. Blood samples were collected pre-transplant, pre-randomization before withdrawal, and post-randomization after either full withdrawal or failed withdrawal. A cohort of 8 liver transplant recipients was studied, of whom 3 were classified as tolerant and 5 as non-tolerant.

The full study reports these points: Low numbers of available donor cells limited the measurable donor-reactive repertoire in a couple of subjects. A greater decline was seen for donor-reactive sequences than for third party-reactive sequences, suggesting partial antigen-specific deletion unrelated to withdrawal success. Without allograft tissue specimens, donor-reactive T cells may have migrated into the graft rather than being deleted. In most of the 8 subjects, circulating donor-reactive CD4 TCRbeta sequences decreased significantly after transplant, regardless of tolerance or HCV status. When repertoire turnover was taken into account, detection of donor-reactive sequences was significantly reduced in 7 of 8 subjects for CD4 and in 8 of 8 subjects for CD8. The conclusions were preliminary, being limited by small, heterogeneous patient numbers and by non-standardized post-transplant time points.

The germline V gene provides CDR1 SGHTA and CDR2 FQGNSA. V and J are trimmed by 5 bases and 3 bases, and the gene matches miss 6 bases of the junction. Measured from the cysteine to the phenylalanine, the CDR3 is 14 residues long. Only CDR3 DNA is held: 42 bases, read in frame from base 1. High-throughput TCRbeta CDR3 sequencing of frozen genomic DNA was performed by immunoSEQ, including PCR amplification, mapping, bias correction and internal controls. In the paper's pipeline: Only productive rearrangements were retained, with each unique TCRbeta sequence defined by its CDR3 nucleotide sequence together with its V and J gene. Donor-reactive sequences required at least 5-fold expansion in CFSE-low cells versus unstimulated pre-transplant cells and at least 0.01% frequency. Minimum frequency thresholds were set for each subject on the basis of the unstimulated sample with the lowest template count, so that a detection power of at least 90% was ensured. Jensen-Shannon divergence between the top 1000 TCRbeta sequences post-transplant and pre-transplant was used to measure repertoire turnover. Changes in detection of donor-reactive sequences were tested with two-sided Fisher's exact tests. TCRdb stores this immuneACCESS table with in-frame sequences only. Part of the clones is absent; in the studies checked, under half of the shortfall reflects unresolved V genes, and no reason is known for the rest. That table is the source of V, J and clone size, and D and trimming were worked out from the DNA. The sample profile shows about 99,000 clones; more than 75% of them were found once. The biggest ten clones account for 0.85% to 1% of the sample.

This sequence originates from a human donor who received a liver transplant. The material was CD4+ T cells from blood, obtained before liver transplant. Recombination connected TRBV7-2 to TRBJ2-7, with 8 middle bases fitting TRBD2. The CDR3 is CASSERRGVYEQYF. Here is the DNA: TGTGCCAGCAGCGAAAGGCGGGGGGTCTACGAGCAGTACTTC.